What follows is one TCR beta chain and its context. Its matching antigen is unknown. Unfractionated whole blood yielded total RNA, and T cells were not sorted. Germline assignment: CDR1 LGHDT and CDR2 YNNKEL (reference sequence). The CDR3 runs 15 residues. The data were taken from a study of monozygotic twins with inflammatory bowel disease. Overall study findings and caveats: Healthy co-twins, by inverse Simpson, had higher TCRbeta diversity than their siblings with IBD. Clonotypes shared with others were fewer in IBD patients than in healthy twins, especially with disease activity.

Eight cDNA synthesis reactions were run for every sample. TCRdb re-called the 5' RACE reads and shows each CDR3 protein once, DNA omitted. Here the sample table reports around 220,000 distinct CDR3 sequences. The chain employs TRBV3-1 and TRBJ1-1; without DNA, the TCRdb call of TRBD1 cannot be checked. The receptor's source is a human donor with ulcerative colitis or Crohn's disease, or a healthy co-twin of an affected twin (not recorded which). Material: blood. CDR3 residues: CASSPPGQLNTEAFF. The full variable domain, in which reference TRBV3-1 and TRBJ1-1 provide the parts outside the CDR3, is DTAVSQTPKYLVTQMGNDKSIKCEQNLGHDTMYWYKQDSKKFLKIMFSYNNKELIINETVPNRFSPKSPDKAHLNLHINSLELGDSAVYFCASSPPGQLNTEAFFGQGTRLTVV.